These 21 T cell receptor beta chains were all obtained from the same sample, sequenced in a study of CD8 T cells in ankylosing spondylitis. TCRdb ran MiXCR on the 5' RACE reads and lists one entry per CDR3 protein. The sample holds 50,000 to 70,000 distinct CDR3 sequences, 6.2% seen once. The specimen sequenced was synovial fluid, either unsorted or a sorted T cell fraction (not recorded which). The receptors come from a male donor with ankylosing spondylitis.

A few counts support this clonotype. The V call is TRBV28, the J call TRBJ1-5; unclear D gene. Germline V gene sequence: CDR1 MDHEN, CDR2 SYDVKM. The length of the CDR3 is 14 residues. With 6 bases removed from V and 0 bases from J, the gap between germline ends came to 9 bases. CDR3 bases: TGTGCCAGCAGCCTGACAAATAGCAATCAGCCCCAGCATTTT. Its protein is CASSLTNSNQPQHF.

This clonotype was detected a few times. The chain links TRBV5-1 to TRBJ2-3, with TRBD1 matching over 7 bases. V gave up 1 base and J gave up 2 bases; unmatched junction bases: 4. CDR3 size: 15 residues. Looked up from germline, CDR1 is SGHRS and CDR2 is YFSETQ. CDR3 residues: CASSLLGTATDTQYF. The CDR3 DNA follows: TGCGCCAGCAGCTTGTTAGGGACAGCCACAGATACGCAGTATTTT.

In this sample, this clonotype turned up many times. V gene TRBV29-1 combines with J gene TRBJ2-5, with 7 nucleotides matching TRBD1. Looked up from germline, CDR1 is SQVTM and CDR2 is ANQGSEA. CDR3 size: 14 residues. After removal of 4 bases from V and 2 bases from J, the junction contained 7 bases not matched to a gene. The CDR3 DNA sequence: TGCAGCGTTGGGATTACAGGGGTTCAAGAGACCCAGTACTTC. Translating gives CSVGITGVQETQYF.

This clonotype has a handful of counts. V and J are TRBV19 and TRBJ1-6; the D gene is possibly TRBD1 (5 bases). V lost 6 bases and J lost 10, with 13 bases in between. Germline CDR1 reads LNHDA; CDR2 reads SQIVND (reference sequence). The CDR3 extends over 13 amino acids. This CDR3 is CASRRGEGSPLHF. CDR3 nucleotides: TGTGCCAGTAGAAGAGGGGAAGGATCACCCCTCCACTTT.

At least ten counts were recorded for this clonotype. The chain joins TRBV4-2 to TRBJ1-6; 10 bases are shared with TRBD1. V lost 0 bases to trimming and J lost 7 bases; unmatched junction nucleotides: 3. From germline, CDR1 is LGHNA and CDR2 YNFKEQ. CDR3 length: 16 residues. The CDR3 bases are TGTGCCAGCAGCCAAGATCTGGACAGGGGGAATTCACCCCTCCACTTT. It encodes CASSQDLDRGNSPLHF.

This clonotype was seen many times. This chain links TRBV12-3 or TRBV12-4 with TRBJ2-3; 9 bases are shared with TRBD2. The J segment lost 2 bases and the V segment lost 1 base, leaving 4 bases of the junction unmatched. This CDR3 comprises 16 residues. Written as DNA, the CDR3 is TGTGCCAGCAGTTTAGGGGCTAGCGGGAACACAGATACGCAGTATTTT. As protein: CASSLGASGNTDTQYF.

The chain recombines TRBV15 with TRBJ2-1; the match to TRBD1 covers 9 bases. CDR1 is LNHNV and CDR2 is YYDKDF in the germline V gene (reference sequence). Germline trimming cut 2 bases from V and 9 bases from J; bases unmatched to any gene: 11. This CDR3 region has 16 residues. This chain's CDR3 is CATSRRTGTGLVEQFF. The CDR3 coding sequence is TGTGCCACCAGCAGAAGAACCGGGACAGGGTTGGTTGAGCAGTTCTTC.

This clonotype occurred many times. The chain employs TRBV5-6 and TRBJ2-1; D may be TRBD2 (5 bases). The length of the CDR3 is 21 residues. V shed 2 bases and J shed 1 base, with 28 bases lying between them. Germline V gene data show CDR1 as SGHDT and CDR2 as YYEEEE. The CDR3 bases are TGTGCCAGCAGCTTTTGGGTCGGTACTAGTAGAGCCAAGCTTTCCTACAATGAGCAGTTCTTC. Its translation: CASSFWVGTSRAKLSYNEQFF.

This clonotype was picked up many times. The chain is built from TRBV20-1 and TRBJ1-6; 11 nucleotides agree with TRBD1. This CDR3 spans 15 amino acids. Per the germline V gene, CDR1 is DFQATT and CDR2 is SNEGSKA (reference sequence). The V and J ends lost 1 base and 9 bases, in that order; junction bases with no gene match: 5. In DNA form, the CDR3 reads TGCAGTGCTAGAGGGACAGGGGGCGTTGGTTCACCCCTCCACTTT. Protein: CSARGTGGVGSPLHF.

This clonotype has just a few counts. The rearrangement links TRBV12-5 to TRBJ2-2, with D tentatively TRBD2 (5 bases). V was pared by 3 bases and J by 5 bases, with 10 bases between. The CDR3 spans 14 residues. CDR1 is LGHNT and CDR2 is FRNRAP in the germline V gene. For the CDR3, the DNA is TGTGCTAGTGGTTTCCAACGGGGAACCGGGGAGCTGTTTTTT. Translated, it gives CASGFQRGTGELFF.

V gene TRBV11-1 combines with J gene TRBJ2-1; D is unclear. The CDR3 totals 15 residues. Germline V CDR1 and CDR2: SGHAT, FQDESV (reference sequence). V shed 5 bases and J shed 8 bases, with 19 bases lying between them. In DNA, the CDR3 is TGTGCCAGCAGCCAGTCCCGATTTAAGGGCGATGAGCAGTTCTTC. It is translated as CASSQSRFKGDEQFF.

The CDR3 sequence: CASSPLTGGHEKLFF. DNA of the CDR3: TGCGCCAGCAGCCCGCTGACAGGGGGCCATGAAAAACTGTTTTTT. The chain is built from TRBV4-3 and TRBJ1-4, with 10 bases aligning to TRBD1. The CDR3 runs 15 residues. The germline V gene has CDR1 LGHNA and CDR2 YSLEER. V was clipped by 4 bases and J by 6 bases; unmatched bases: 5.

There are many counts of this clonotype. The chain links TRBV6-1 to TRBJ1-5; the D gene is possibly TRBD1 (6 bases). The CDR3 is 13 residues long. Trimming removed 8 bases at V and 0 bases at J, with 8 bases between. In germline, CDR1 is MNHNS, CDR2 SASEGT. The CDR3 loop is CASAGVSNQPQHF. The CDR3 bases are TGTGCCAGCGCAGGGGTTAGCAATCAGCCCCAGCATTTT.

The chain combines TRBV12-3 or TRBV12-4 with TRBJ1-2; perhaps TRBD1 as D (6 bases). Trimming shortened V by 0 bases and J by 8 bases, and 16 bases separated the two germline ends. The CDR3 loop spans 15 amino acids. CDR3 DNA sequence: TGTGCCAGCAGTTTAGCGCTAACGGGGGCGTTCGGCTACACCTTC. This encodes CASSLALTGAFGYTF.

The rearrangement uses TRBV2 and TRBJ2-1; 8 nucleotides align to TRBD2. Germline-derived CDR1 and CDR2 are SNHLY and FYNNEI. There are 16 residues in the CDR3. Losses at the gene ends were 4 bases for V and 8 bases for J; bases not matched to a gene: 13. CDR3 protein: CASSGDPAGGGHEQFF. In DNA form, the CDR3 reads TGTGCCAGCAGTGGGGACCCGGCGGGAGGAGGCCATGAGCAGTTCTTC.

This clonotype was recorded many times. V gene TRBV28 combines with J gene TRBJ2-7; 9 bases match TRBD2. Looked up from germline, CDR1 is MDHEN and CDR2 is SYDVKM. The CDR3 is made up of 16 amino acids. The ends lost 4 bases at V and 5 bases at J; junction bases unmatched: 12. CDR3 nucleotides: TGTGCCAGCAGTTCCCGTTCGGCTAGCGGGACCCACGAGCAGTACTTC. It translates to CASSSRSASGTHEQYF.

The chain has TRBV30 and TRBJ2-2, with TRBD1 matching 7 bases. The CDR3 contains 14 residues. The J segment lost 3 bases and the V segment lost 1 base, leaving 2 bases of the junction unmatched. In germline, CDR1 is GTSNPN, CDR2 SVGIG (reference sequence). In DNA form, the CDR3 reads TGTGCCTGGAGTGGGGGACAGTACACCGGGGAGCTGTTTTTT. Amino acids: CAWSGGQYTGELFF.

This clonotype turned up a few times. The genes are TRBV30 and TRBJ2-1, with D possibly TRBD2 on 5 matching bases. V lost 3 bases, J lost 5 bases, and 11 bases lay in between. This CDR3 comprises 13 residues. Germline V gene lookup returns CDR1 GTSNPN and CDR2 SVGIG (reference sequence). The chain's CDR3 is CAWSTRADNEQFF. CDR3 in DNA: TGTGCCTGGAGCACGAGGGCCGACAATGAGCAGTTCTTC.

In its sample, this clonotype was seen many times. The chain couples TRBV6-5 to TRBJ2-5, with D possibly matching TRBD1 (6 bases). Germline V gene lookup returns CDR1 MNHEY and CDR2 SVGAGI. Trimming stripped 4 bases from V and 5 bases from J, with 14 bases between. The CDR3 is 14 amino acids. The CDR3 DNA reads TGTGCCAGCAGTTCTGGGGGCGGGCGGGAGACCCAGTACTTC. Translating gives CASSSGGGRETQYF.

This clonotype was counted at least ten times. The V and J genes are TRBV10-3 and TRBJ2-5; 7 bases are a match to TRBD2. The CDR3 extends over 15 amino acids. Germline-derived CDR1 and CDR2 are ENHRY and SYGVKD. V was pared by 0 bases and J by 0 bases, with 1 base of the junction left unmatched. The CDR3 region is CAISESLAYQETQYF. Here the CDR3 DNA reads TGTGCCATCAGTGAGTCACTAGCGTACCAAGAGACCCAGTACTTC.

This rearrangement joins TRBV15 to TRBJ2-7; no definite D call. V was shortened by 0 bases and J by 3 bases, with 12 bases between the two germline ends. The CDR3 contains 15 residues. CDR1 is LNHNV and CDR2 is YYDKDF in the germline V gene (reference sequence). The DNA of the CDR3 is TGTGCCACCAGCAGAGATCGTGGTTCTCGCTACGAGCAGTACTTC. This sequence encodes CATSRDRGSRYEQYF.